Listed below are T cell receptor beta chains from one sample, sequenced in a study of cytomegalovirus exposure and HLA in healthy donors. Measured with immunoSEQ multiplex PCR; TCRdb has only the in-frame clones, and not every one. The sample lists some 62,000 clones, 70% to 90% occurring once. Material: PBMCs. Receptors were obtained from a man aged 18 to 29 in good health and CMV-seronegative. CDR3s include the opening cysteine and the closing phenylalanine or tryptophan. D genes are given only for firm matches. Clone size is not always given. Where it is, it says once, few, many or a class for expanded clones.

J gene | clone size | D gene | V gene | CDR3 protein | CDR3 DNA
TRBJ2-5 | - | - | TRBV11-3 | CASSFLRGETQYF | TGTGCCAGCAGCTTCCTCAGGGGAGAGACCCAGTACTTC
TRBJ2-2 | - | TRBD1 | TRBV30 | CAWVGPGTGTLINTGELFF | TGTGCCTGGGTAGGGCCCGGGACAGGGACTCTTATAAACACCGGGGAGCTGTTTTTT
TRBJ2-7 | - | TRBD2 | TRBV7-9 | CASSSSGDPYEQYF | TGTGCCAGCAGCTCCAGCGGGGATCCCTACGAGCAGTACTTC
TRBJ2-7 | - | - | TRBV12-5 | CASGYWPEQGYEQYF | TGTGCTAGTGGTTATTGGCCGGAACAGGGCTACGAGCAGTACTTC
TRBJ2-7 | - | - | TRBV27 | CASSYGPSYEQYF | TGTGCCAGCAGTTATGGGCCTTCCTACGAGCAGTACTTC
TRBJ2-3 | - | - | TRBV9 | CASSARGGGYGTDTQYF | TGTGCCAGCAGCGCCAGGGGTGGGGGATACGGCACAGATACGCAGTATTTT
TRBJ2-1 | - | - | TRBV6-1 | CATRGGGDEQFF | TGTGCCACCAGAGGAGGGGGCGATGAGCAGTTCTTC
TRBJ1-2 | once | - | TRBV7-9 | CASSSTPELHEGYTF | TGTGCCAGCAGCTCCACTCCGGAGCTACATGAGGGCTACACCTTC
TRBJ1-1 | - | TRBD1 | TRBV7-8 | CASSPRDSVNTEAFF | TGTGCCAGCAGCCCTCGGGACAGCGTGAACACTGAAGCTTTCTTT
TRBJ2-3 | - | TRBD1 | TRBV7-3 | CASSPSGTGADTQYF | TGTGCCAGCAGCCCGTCCGGGACAGGGGCAGATACGCAGTATTTT
TRBJ1-1 | once | - | TRBV15 | CASSGGATMNTEAFF | TGTGCCAGCAGCGGGGGGGCGACGATGAACACTGAAGCTTTCTTT
TRBJ2-5 | - | TRBD2 | TRBV9 | CASSAYSGGQETQYF | TGTGCCAGCAGCGCGTATAGCGGGGGTCAAGAGACCCAGTACTTC
TRBJ2-7 | - | TRBD1 | TRBV5-1 | CASSSGQNYEQYF | TGCGCCAGCAGCTCGGGACAGAACTACGAGCAGTACTTC
TRBJ2-1 | - | TRBD2 | TRBV29-1 | CSVDGLAGESSYNEQFF | TGCAGCGTTGATGGGCTAGCGGGGGAAAGCTCCTACAATGAGCAGTTCTTC
TRBJ1-4 | - | TRBD1 | TRBV19 | CASNPGTGGEKLFF | TGTGCCAGCAACCCCGGGACAGGGGGAGAAAAACTGTTTTTT
TRBJ1-2 | - | - | TRBV5-4 | CASSLVSNYGYTF | TGTGCCAGCAGCTTGGTATCGAACTATGGCTACACCTTC
TRBJ2-7 | - | - | TRBV10-3 | CAISGAGNSYEQYF | TGTGCCATCAGTGGAGCAGGAAACTCCTACGAGCAGTACTTC
TRBJ2-7 | - | - | TRBV6-1 | CASSQTAYYEQYF | TGTGCCAGCAGTCAGACAGCGTACTACGAGCAGTACTTC
TRBJ1-5 | - | - | TRBV7-2 | CASSLPGGFNQPQHF | TGTGCCAGCAGCTTACCCGGAGGGTTCAATCAGCCCCAGCATTTT
TRBJ2-7 | once | TRBD1 | TRBV6-5 | CASSYDRDGIYEQYF | TGTGCCAGCAGTTACGACAGGGATGGTATCTACGAGCAGTACTTC
TRBJ1-6 | - | - | TRBV2 | CASRHGEGAYNSPLHF | TGTGCCAGCAGACACGGGGAGGGGGCCTATAATTCACCCCTCCACTTT
TRBJ1-2 | - | TRBD1 | TRBV6-5 | CASGRDRKGYGYTF | TGTGCCAGCGGGAGGGACAGGAAGGGCTATGGCTACACCTTC
TRBJ2-4 | - | TRBD2 | TRBV18 | CASSRGSAGGIQYF | TGTGCCAGCTCACGAGGATCAGCGGGGGGCATTCAGTACTTC
TRBJ2-3 | - | - | TRBV30 | CAWRAVGLKDTQYF | TGTGCCTGGAGGGCTGTAGGACTGAAGGATACGCAGTATTTT
TRBJ1-2 | - | - | TRBV21-1 | CASLRDREHYGYTF | TGTGCCAGCTTGCGGGACAGGGAGCACTATGGCTACACCTTC
TRBJ2-7 | - | TRBD2 | TRBV6-6 | CASSRSGGVDEQYF | TGTGCCAGCAGTCGTTCCGGGGGGGTTGACGAGCAGTACTTC
TRBJ1-2 | - | - | TRBV6-5 | CASSTTGNYGYTF | TGTGCCAGCAGTACTACAGGGAACTATGGCTACACCTTC
TRBJ2-7 | - | - | TRBV29-1 | CSVGDTAYEQYF | TGCAGCGTGGGGGACACGGCTTACGAGCAGTACTTC
TRBJ1-1 | - | TRBD1 | TRBV29-1 | CSARDRVNTEAFF | TGCAGCGCCCGCGACAGGGTGAACACTGAAGCTTTCTTT
TRBJ1-1 | once | - | TRBV10-1 | CASSRGSYTEAFF | TGCGCCAGCAGTAGGGGTTCGTACACTGAAGCTTTCTTT
TRBJ1-2 | - | - | TRBV11-3 | CASSPGGYGYTF | TGTGCCAGCAGCCCCGGGGGCTATGGCTACACCTTC
TRBJ1-1 | - | - | TRBV5-1 | CASSLAGMNTEAFF | TGCGCCAGCAGCTTGGCAGGGATGAACACTGAAGCTTTCTTT
TRBJ1-6 | few | - | TRBV6-1 | CASSEDGWNSPLHF | TGTGCCAGCAGTGAAGACGGGTGGAATTCACCCCTCCACTTT
TRBJ2-2 | - | - | TRBV4-1 | CASSFHTGQNTVANTGELFF | TGCGCCAGCAGCTTCCACACGGGTCAGAATACGGTGGCGAACACCGGGGAGCTGTTTTTT
TRBJ2-3 | - | TRBD2 | TRBV5-4 | CASKRITSGGEADTQYF | TGTGCCAGCAAACGCATTACTAGCGGGGGAGAGGCAGATACGCAGTATTTT
TRBJ1-1 | - | - | TRBV2 | CASSDSGESAEAFF | TGTGCCAGCAGTGATTCGGGGGAATCCGCTGAAGCTTTCTTT